The 15 T cell receptor beta chains listed next were all sequenced from one sample in a study of early T cells in non-severe SARS-CoV-2 infection (dated by TCRdb to the early 2020s). The library was produced with 5' RACE. Sequenced using a NextSeq 500. The public reads were run again by TCRdb, first through fastp at Q25 and then through MiXCR, and only productive beta chains were kept. CDR3 protein sequences are deduplicated, and each keeps its most common genes and DNA. Across this sample there are under 65,000 distinct CDR3 sequences, with less than 15% seen only once. About 9.3% of the sample is held by the ten biggest clonotypes. The input for sequencing was whole blood, taken at baseline. The receptor source for this set is an adult who was a healthcare worker with PCR-confirmed SARS-CoV-2 infection or an uninfected control (not recorded which).

In its sample, this clonotype was seen many times. At one of its ends the junction is not consistent with the germline gene, which may arise from a read error. The chain employs TRBV7-7 and TRBJ2-7, with 9 bases aligning to TRBD1. The CDR3 loop spans 14 amino acids. Per germline, CDR1 SSHAT and CDR2 FNYEAQ (reference sequence). CDR3 residues: CASSLGTGTHEQYF. In DNA form, the CDR3 reads TGTGCTAGCAGCCTAGGGACAGGGACCCACGAGCAGTACTTC.

This clonotype turned up a few times. The J gene is TRBJ2-1, the V gene TRBV6-2 or TRBV6-3, with TRBD2 matching over 9 bases. Germline assignment: CDR1 MNHEY and CDR2 SVGEGT. The ends lost 4 bases at V and 1 base at J; junction bases unmatched: 5. The CDR3 is made up of 16 amino acids. The CDR3 bases are TGTGCCAGCAGTTCCCTCCTAGCGGGATCCTACAATGAGCAGTTCTTC. It codes for CASSSLLAGSYNEQFF.

About this clonotype itself: The junction departs from the called germline gene at one end, perhaps through a read error. The gene calls are TRBV7-7 and TRBJ2-3; D is unclear. The CDR3 has 15 amino acids. Germline V gene lookup returns CDR1 SSHAT and CDR2 FNYEAQ (reference sequence). CDR3 in DNA: TGTGCTAGCAGCCCCTCATTGTCTGCTGGAGATACGCAGTATTTT. Encoded protein: CASSPSLSAGDTQYF.

J is TRBJ2-1 and V is TRBV21-1; the table's D call TRBD2 went unverified against the DNA. TRBV21-1 is classified as a pseudogene. The CDR3 sequence is 16 residues long. The DNA for the CDR3 is TGTGCCAGCAGCAAAGCACTAGGGGAGGTCAGCGATGAGCAGTTCTTC. Encoded protein: CASSKALGEVSDEQFF.

This clonotype was counted a few times. The chain recombines TRBV7-2 with TRBJ1-4, with 9 positions matching TRBD1. The CDR3 has 20 amino acids. The V gene end was trimmed by 1 base and the J gene end by 8 bases; junction bases not matched to a gene: 20. Per germline, CDR1 SGHTA and CDR2 FQGNSA. In DNA form, the CDR3 reads TGTGCCAGCAGCTTAGTAAAATTAGGGGCAGGGGGACAGGGAACAGAAAAACTGTTTTTT. Protein sequence: CASSLVKLGAGGQGTEKLFF.

The chain has TRBV7-9 and TRBJ1-5; D is unclear. There are 12 residues in the CDR3. V was cut by 1 base and J by 8 bases, with 6 bases left in between. Per germline, CDR1 SEHNR and CDR2 FQNEAQ (reference sequence). The CDR3 sequence is CASSLGSEPQHF. The CDR3 nucleotides are TGTGCCAGCAGCTTAGGAAGTGAGCCCCAGCATTTT. The full variable domain, its missing parts supplied by reference TRBV7-9 and TRBJ1-5, is DTGVSQNPRHKITKRGQNVTFRCDPISEHNRLYWYRQTLGQGPEFLTYFQNEAQLEKSRLLSDRFSAERPKGSFSTLEIQRTEQGDSAMYLCASSLGSEPQHFGDGTRLSIL.

This clonotype was recorded at least ten times. The chain carries TRBV2 and TRBJ1-1, with D tentatively TRBD1 (6 bases). The ends were cut back, 2 bases at V and 5 bases at J, with 12 bases in the middle. The CDR3 contains 14 residues. In germline, CDR1 is SNHLY, CDR2 FYNNEI. This CDR3 reads CASSERGGLTEAFF. CDR3 nucleotide sequence: TGTGCCAGCAGTGAAAGGGGGGGATTGACTGAAGCTTTCTTT.

This clonotype occurred a few times. The chain recombines TRBV19 with TRBJ2-1, with TRBD2 identical over 8 bases. With V trimmed by 1 base and J by 6 bases, 2 bases remained unmatched. The length of the CDR3 is 14 residues. Germline V CDR1 and CDR2: LNHDA, SQIVND (reference sequence). CDR3 sequence: CASSIAGGSNEQFF. DNA for the CDR3: TGTGCCAGTAGTATAGCGGGAGGGTCCAATGAGCAGTTCTTC.

This clonotype was observed many times. V usage is TRBV18 and J usage is TRBJ2-5, with 7 bases aligning to TRBD2. This CDR3 has 14 residues. V gave up 4 bases and J gave up 3 bases; unmatched junction bases: 5. The germline V gene has CDR1 KGHSH and CDR2 LQKENI. The CDR3 reads CASSRTRGEETQYF. CDR3 coding DNA: TGTGCCAGCTCACGAACCCGGGGGGAAGAGACCCAGTACTTC.

This clonotype was seen ten or more times. The chain employs TRBV3-1 and TRBJ2-7; D call uncertain. Germline CDR1 is LGHDT and CDR2 is YNNKEL (reference sequence). Between the trimmed V and J ends, which lost 0 bases and 0 bases, there was a span of 9 bases. The CDR3 is 15 residues long. CDR3 region: CASSQDRRPSYEQYF. For the CDR3, the DNA is TGTGCCAGCAGCCAAGATCGGCGGCCCTCCTACGAGCAGTACTTC.

The rearrangement joins TRBV6-4 to TRBJ2-2, with TRBD2 matching over 11 bases. V lost 5 bases to trimming and J lost 4 bases; unmatched junction nucleotides: 0. The germline gives CDR1 MRHNA, CDR2 SNTAGT. This CDR3 comprises 14 residues. CDR3 in DNA: TGTGCCAGCAGTACTAGCGGGAGCACCGGGGAGCTGTTTTTT. It yields the protein CASSTSGSTGELFF.

This clonotype has a handful of counts. V usage is TRBV20-1 and J usage is TRBJ1-2; 7 bases are shared with TRBD1. The CDR3 totals 14 residues. V gave up 3 bases and J gave up 3 bases; unmatched junction bases: 7. From germline, CDR1 is DFQATT and CDR2 SNEGSKA (reference sequence). The CDR3 loop is CSARGDRDYYGYTF. The CDR3 coding sequence is TGCAGTGCTAGGGGAGACAGGGACTACTATGGCTACACCTTC.

This sequence joins TRBV19 and TRBJ2-2; 14 nucleotides agree with TRBD2. Germline CDR1 reads LNHDA; CDR2 reads SQIVND (reference sequence). V trimming: 8 bases; J trimming: 6 bases; junction bases outside the gene matches: 5. The length of the CDR3 is 15 residues. The CDR3 region is CASRLAGGPPGELFF. The CDR3 nucleotides read TGTGCCAGTCGACTAGCGGGAGGGCCGCCCGGGGAGCTGTTTTTT.

The chain uses TRBV4-1 and TRBJ1-1; D is ambiguous. Germline-derived CDR1 and CDR2 are MGHRA and YSYEKL. The CDR3 has 14 residues. V was cut by 4 bases and J by 0 bases, with 9 bases left in between. The CDR3 nucleotides read TGCGCCAGCAGCCGGGCCCTTCTGAACACTGAAGCTTTCTTT. Protein sequence: CASSRALLNTEAFF.

This clonotype was detected only a few times. The chain employs TRBV7-9 and TRBJ2-1, with D possibly matching TRBD2 (5 bases). V was shortened by 4 bases and J by 7 bases, with 20 bases between the two germline ends. CDR3 length: 16 residues. CDR1 and CDR2 from the germline V gene are SEHNR and FQNEAQ (reference sequence). This CDR3 reads CASSSGGEGSLNEQFF. The CDR3 coding sequence is TGTGCCAGCAGCTCAGGAGGAGAGGGCAGCTTAAATGAGCAGTTCTTC.